A single sample gave rise to the 7 T cell receptor beta chains below, sequenced in a study of shared clonotypes between healthy human individuals. Profiled with immunoSEQ multiplex PCR; TCRdb holds only in-frame clones, not every one. The sample shows some 2.3 million clones, 90% to 95% of them seen only once. Sequenced input: naive CD4+ T cells from PBMCs. The subset was: CD45RA+ positively selected. These receptors all come from a man between 18 and 29 years old in good health. Some clones in this sample may be carry-over from other donors' samples.

The V and J genes are TRBV23-1 and TRBJ1-2, with unresolved D. TRBV23-1 has ORF status, its function being uncertain. The CDR3 is made up of 17 amino acids. Trimming stripped 0 bases from V and 4 bases from J, with 18 bases between. This CDR3 is CASSQSIESAEGYGYTF. The DNA of the CDR3 is TGCGCCAGCAGTCAATCGATTGAGTCGGCGGAGGGCTATGGCTACACCTTC.

Points on this clone: In the same sample, other DNA sequences code for this CDR3. The V call is TRBV7-9, the J call TRBJ2-7, with a tentative D call TRBD2 (5 bases). Trimming took off 5 bases at V and 4 bases at J, with 15 bases between the two ends. The germline gives CDR1 SEHNR, CDR2 FQNEAQ (reference sequence). The CDR3 runs 14 residues. The CDR3 spells CASSPPGRGYEQYF. CDR3 DNA: TGTGCCAGCAGCCCCCCGGGCAGAGGGTACGAGCAGTACTTC.

The J gene is TRBJ2-1, the V gene TRBV28, with 8 bases aligning to TRBD2. This CDR3 is 16 amino acids long. With 3 bases clipped from V and 3 bases from J, the junction kept 7 bases outside the gene matches. Germline loops: CDR1 MDHEN, CDR2 SYDVKM. CDR3 DNA: TGTGCCAGCAGTTTGTCCAGCGGGGGATACTACAATGAGCAGTTCTTC. Its translation: CASSLSSGGYYNEQFF.

The chain uses TRBV10-1 and TRBJ2-3; 12 bases are shared with TRBD2. Germline V gives CDR1 WNHNN, CDR2 SYGVQD (reference sequence). V lost 5 bases, J lost 0 bases, and 6 bases stayed unmatched. This CDR3 is 17 amino acids long. The CDR3 spells CASSTSGRPGSTDTQYF. The CDR3 DNA follows: TGCGCCAGCAGTACTAGCGGGAGGCCCGGGAGCACAGATACGCAGTATTTT.

CDR3 nucleotide sequence: TGTGCCAGCACGGGGGAGATCAATCAGCCCCAGCATTTT. Its protein is CASTGEINQPQHF. This chain connects TRBV6-1 to TRBJ1-5; possibly TRBD1 for D (5 bases). The V end lost 7 bases, the J end lost 3 bases, and 10 bases lay between the germline ends. The CDR3 is 13 amino acids. Germline V CDR1 and CDR2: MNHNS, SASEGT.

The genes are TRBV5-1 and TRBJ2-5; the D gene is possibly TRBD2 (6 bases). Trimming stripped 1 base from V and 4 bases from J, with 17 bases between. CDR1 SGHRS and CDR2 YFSETQ come from the germline V gene. The CDR3 length is 16 residues. CDR3 nucleotide sequence: TGCGCCAGCAGCTTGTTTGCCGGGAGCCGGGGAGAGACCCAGTACTTC. It is translated as CASSLFAGSRGETQYF.

The rearrangement uses TRBV15 and TRBJ2-2; D is possibly TRBD2 (6 bases). This CDR3 contains 16 residues. Germline V CDR1 and CDR2: LNHNV, YYDKDF (reference sequence). The V end lost 4 bases, the J end lost 8 bases, and 20 bases lay between the germline ends. CDR3 loop: CATSIRRGPNFGELFF. The CDR3 DNA is TGTGCCACCAGCATCCGGCGGGGACCTAACTTTGGGGAGCTGTTTTTT.